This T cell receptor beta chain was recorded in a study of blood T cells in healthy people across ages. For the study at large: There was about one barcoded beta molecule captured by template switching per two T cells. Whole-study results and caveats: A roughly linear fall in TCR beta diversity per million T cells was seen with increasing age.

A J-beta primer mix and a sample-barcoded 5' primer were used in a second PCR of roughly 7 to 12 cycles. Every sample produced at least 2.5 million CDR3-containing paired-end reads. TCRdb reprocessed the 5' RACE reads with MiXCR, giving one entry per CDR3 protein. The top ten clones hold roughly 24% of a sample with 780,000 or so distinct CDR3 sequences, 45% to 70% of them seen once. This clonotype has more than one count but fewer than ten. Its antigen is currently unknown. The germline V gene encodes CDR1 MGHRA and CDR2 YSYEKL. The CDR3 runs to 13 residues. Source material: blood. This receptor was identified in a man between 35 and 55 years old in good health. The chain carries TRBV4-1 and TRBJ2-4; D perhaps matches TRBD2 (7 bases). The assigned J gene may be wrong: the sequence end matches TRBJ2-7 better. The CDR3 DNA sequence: TGCGCCAGCAGCCTAAGGGGGGGCAACGAGCAGTACTTC. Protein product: CASSLRGGNEQYF.